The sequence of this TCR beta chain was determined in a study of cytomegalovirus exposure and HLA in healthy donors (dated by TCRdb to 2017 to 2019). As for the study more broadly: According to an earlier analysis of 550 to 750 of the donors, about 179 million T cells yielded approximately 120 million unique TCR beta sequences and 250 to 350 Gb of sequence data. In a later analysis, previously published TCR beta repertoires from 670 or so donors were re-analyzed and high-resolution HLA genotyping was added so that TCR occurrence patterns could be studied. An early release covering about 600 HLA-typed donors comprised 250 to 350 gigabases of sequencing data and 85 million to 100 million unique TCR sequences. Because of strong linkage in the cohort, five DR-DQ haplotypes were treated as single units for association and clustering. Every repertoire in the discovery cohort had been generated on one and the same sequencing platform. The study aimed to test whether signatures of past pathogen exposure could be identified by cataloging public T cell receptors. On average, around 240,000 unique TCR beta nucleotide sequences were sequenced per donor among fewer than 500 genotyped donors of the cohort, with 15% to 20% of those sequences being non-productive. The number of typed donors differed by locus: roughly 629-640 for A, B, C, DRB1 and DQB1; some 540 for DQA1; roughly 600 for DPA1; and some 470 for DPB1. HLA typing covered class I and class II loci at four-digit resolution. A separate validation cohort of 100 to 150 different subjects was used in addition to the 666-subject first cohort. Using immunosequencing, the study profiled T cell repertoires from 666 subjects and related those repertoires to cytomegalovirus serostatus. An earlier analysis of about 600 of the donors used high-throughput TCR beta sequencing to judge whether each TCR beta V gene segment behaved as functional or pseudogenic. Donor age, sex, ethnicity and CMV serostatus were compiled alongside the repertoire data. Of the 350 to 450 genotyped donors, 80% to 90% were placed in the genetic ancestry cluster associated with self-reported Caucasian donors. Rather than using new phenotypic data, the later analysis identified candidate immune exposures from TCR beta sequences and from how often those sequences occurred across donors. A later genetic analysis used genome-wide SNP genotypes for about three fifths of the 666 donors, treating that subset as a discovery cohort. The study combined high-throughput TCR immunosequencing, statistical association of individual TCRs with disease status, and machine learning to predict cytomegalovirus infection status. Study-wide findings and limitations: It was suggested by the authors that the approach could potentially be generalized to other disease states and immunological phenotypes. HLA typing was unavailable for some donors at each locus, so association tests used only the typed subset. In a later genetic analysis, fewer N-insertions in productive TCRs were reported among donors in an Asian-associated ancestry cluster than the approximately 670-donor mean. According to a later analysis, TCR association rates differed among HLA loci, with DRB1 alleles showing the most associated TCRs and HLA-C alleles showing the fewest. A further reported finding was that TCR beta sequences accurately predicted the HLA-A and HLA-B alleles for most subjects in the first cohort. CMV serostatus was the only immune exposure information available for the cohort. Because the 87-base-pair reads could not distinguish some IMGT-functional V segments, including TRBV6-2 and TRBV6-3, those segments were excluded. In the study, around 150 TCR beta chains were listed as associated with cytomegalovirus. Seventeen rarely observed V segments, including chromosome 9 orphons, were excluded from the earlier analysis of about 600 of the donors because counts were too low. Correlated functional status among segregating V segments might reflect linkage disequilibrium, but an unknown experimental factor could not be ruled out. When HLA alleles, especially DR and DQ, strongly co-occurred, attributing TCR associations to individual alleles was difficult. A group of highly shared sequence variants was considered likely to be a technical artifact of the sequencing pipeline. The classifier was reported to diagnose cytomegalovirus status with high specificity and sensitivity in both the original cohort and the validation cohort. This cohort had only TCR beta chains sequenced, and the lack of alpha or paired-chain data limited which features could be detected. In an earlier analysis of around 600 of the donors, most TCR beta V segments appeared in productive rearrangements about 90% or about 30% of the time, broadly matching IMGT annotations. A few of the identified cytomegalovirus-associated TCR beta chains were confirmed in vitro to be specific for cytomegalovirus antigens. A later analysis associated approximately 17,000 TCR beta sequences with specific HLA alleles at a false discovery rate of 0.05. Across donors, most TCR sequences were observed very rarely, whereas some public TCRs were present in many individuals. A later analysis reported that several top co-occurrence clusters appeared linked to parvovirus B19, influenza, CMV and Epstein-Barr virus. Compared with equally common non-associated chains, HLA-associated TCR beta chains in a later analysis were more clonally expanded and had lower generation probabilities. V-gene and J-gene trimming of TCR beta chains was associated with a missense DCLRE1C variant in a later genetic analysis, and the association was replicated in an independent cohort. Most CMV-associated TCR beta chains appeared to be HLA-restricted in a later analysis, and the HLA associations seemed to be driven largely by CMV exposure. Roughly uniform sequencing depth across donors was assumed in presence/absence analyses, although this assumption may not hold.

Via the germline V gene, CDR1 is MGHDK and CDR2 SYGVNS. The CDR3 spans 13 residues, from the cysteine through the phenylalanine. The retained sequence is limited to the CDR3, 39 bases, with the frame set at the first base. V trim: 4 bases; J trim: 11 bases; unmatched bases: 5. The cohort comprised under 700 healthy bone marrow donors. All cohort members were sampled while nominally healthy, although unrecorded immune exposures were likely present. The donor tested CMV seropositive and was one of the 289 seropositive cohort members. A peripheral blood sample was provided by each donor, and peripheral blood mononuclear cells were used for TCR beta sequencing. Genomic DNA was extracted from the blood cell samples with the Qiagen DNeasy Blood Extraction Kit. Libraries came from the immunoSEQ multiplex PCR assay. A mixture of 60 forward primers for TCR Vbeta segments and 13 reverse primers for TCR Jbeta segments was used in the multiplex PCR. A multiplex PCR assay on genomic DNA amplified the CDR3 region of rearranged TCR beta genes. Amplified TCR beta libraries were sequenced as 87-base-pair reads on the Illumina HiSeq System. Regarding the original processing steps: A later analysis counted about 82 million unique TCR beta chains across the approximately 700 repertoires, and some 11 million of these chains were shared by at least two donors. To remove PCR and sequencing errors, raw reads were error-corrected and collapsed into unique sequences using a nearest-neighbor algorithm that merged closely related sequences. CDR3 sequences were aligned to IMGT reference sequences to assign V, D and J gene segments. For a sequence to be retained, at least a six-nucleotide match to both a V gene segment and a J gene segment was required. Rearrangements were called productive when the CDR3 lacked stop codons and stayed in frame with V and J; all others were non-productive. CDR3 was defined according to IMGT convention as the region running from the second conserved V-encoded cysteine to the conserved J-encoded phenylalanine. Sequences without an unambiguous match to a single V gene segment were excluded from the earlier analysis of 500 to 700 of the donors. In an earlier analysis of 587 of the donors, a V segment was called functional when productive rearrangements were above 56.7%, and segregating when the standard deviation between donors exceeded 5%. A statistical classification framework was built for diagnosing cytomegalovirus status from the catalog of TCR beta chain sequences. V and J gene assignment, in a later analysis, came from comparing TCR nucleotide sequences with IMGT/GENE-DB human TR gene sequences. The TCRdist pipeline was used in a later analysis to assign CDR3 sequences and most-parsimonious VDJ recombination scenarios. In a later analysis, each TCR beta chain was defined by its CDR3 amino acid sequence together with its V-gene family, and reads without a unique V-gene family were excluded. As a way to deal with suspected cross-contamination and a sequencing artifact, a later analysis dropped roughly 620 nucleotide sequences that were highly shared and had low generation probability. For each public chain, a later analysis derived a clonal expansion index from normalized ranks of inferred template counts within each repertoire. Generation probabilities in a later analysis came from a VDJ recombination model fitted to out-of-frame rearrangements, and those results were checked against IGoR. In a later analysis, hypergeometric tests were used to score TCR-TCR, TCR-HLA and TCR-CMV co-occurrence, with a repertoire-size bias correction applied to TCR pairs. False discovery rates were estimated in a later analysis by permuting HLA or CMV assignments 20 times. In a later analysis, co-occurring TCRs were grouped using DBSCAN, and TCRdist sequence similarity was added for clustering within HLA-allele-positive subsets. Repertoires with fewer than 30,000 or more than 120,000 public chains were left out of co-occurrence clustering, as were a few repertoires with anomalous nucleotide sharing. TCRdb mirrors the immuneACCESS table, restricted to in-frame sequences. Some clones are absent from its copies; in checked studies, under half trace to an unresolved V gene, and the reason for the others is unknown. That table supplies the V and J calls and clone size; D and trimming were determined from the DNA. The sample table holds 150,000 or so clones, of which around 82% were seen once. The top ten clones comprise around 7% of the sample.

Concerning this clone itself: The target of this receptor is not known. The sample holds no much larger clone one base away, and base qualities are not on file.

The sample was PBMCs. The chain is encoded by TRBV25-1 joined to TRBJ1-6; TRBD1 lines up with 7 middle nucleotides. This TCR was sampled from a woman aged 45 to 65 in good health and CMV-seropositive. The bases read TGTGCCAGCAGTGGTCGACAGGGTACACCCCTCCACTTT. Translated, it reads CASSGRQGTPLHF.